This record looks at one T cell receptor beta chain sequence and its context. The antigen is undetermined. Sequencing used immunoSEQ multiplex PCR; TCRdb keeps in-frame clones, though not all of them. The data contain 150,000 or so clones, 92% of them singletons. The source of the sample is a study of graft-versus-host responses after intestinal transplantation. Study at large: Multivisceral, liver-intestinal, or isolated intestinal transplants were received by the recipients.

General study findings and limits: Early post-transplant HvG declines tracked with peak circulating GvH clone levels. Among recipient marrow samples, GvH clones were found; some appeared first in ileum or blood.

The CDR3 consists of 13 residues. The V gene's germline CDR1 is SGHVS and CDR2 FNYEAQ. The germline V and J ends were trimmed by 0 bases and 4 bases, with 4 bases remaining between them. The chain employs TRBV7-6 and TRBJ2-1, with no clear D. The source was unstimulated CD4+ T cells sorted from spleen or lymph node cells, collected before intestinal transplant. The origin of this receptor is a human donor who received an intestinal transplant. The CDR3 is CASSLAAYNEQFF. The CDR3 coding sequence is TGTGCCAGCAGCTTAGCCGCATACAATGAGCAGTTCTTC.